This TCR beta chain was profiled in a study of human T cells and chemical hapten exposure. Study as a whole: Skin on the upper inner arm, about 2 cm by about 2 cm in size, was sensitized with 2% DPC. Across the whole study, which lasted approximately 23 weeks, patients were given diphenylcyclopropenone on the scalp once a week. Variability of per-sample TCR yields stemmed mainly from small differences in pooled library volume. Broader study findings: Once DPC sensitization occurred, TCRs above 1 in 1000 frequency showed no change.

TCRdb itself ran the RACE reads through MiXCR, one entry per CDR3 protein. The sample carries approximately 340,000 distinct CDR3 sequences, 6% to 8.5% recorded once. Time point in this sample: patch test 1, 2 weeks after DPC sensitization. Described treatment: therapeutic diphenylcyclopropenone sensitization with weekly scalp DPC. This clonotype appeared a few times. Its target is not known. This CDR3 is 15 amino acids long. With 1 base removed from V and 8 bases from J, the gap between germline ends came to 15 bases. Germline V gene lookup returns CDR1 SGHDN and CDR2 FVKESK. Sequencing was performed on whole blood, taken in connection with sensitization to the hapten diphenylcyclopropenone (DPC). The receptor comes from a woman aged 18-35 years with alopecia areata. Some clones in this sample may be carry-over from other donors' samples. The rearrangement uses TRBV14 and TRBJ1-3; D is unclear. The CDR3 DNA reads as TGTGCCAGCAGCCAAGCCCTCTTTGCTCGGGACACCATATATTTT. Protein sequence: CASSQALFARDTIYF.